A selection of T cell receptor beta chains follows, all from one sample in a study of blood T cell repertoires in COVID-19. Sequencing used immunoSEQ multiplex PCR; TCRdb keeps in-frame clones, though not all of them. The sample consists of under 400,000 clones, around 90% of them appearing once. What was sequenced was peripheral blood. These receptors were obtained from a woman aged 60-75 years with COVID-19, enrolled during active disease. The CDR3 runs from the conserved cysteine through the conserved F or W. Each record gives: D gene, J gene, V gene, clone size, CDR3 DNA, CDR3 protein. The D gene is left open where the match is weak. Expanded clones are given a class, and other clones once, few, many or no size at all.

. TRBJ1-5 TRBV18 . TGTGCCAGCTCACGGCGACAGGAGGTCAATCAGCCCCAGCATTTT CASSRRQEVNQPQHF
TRBD2 TRBJ2-5 TRBV9 . TGTGCCAGCAGCGTCCGGACTAGCGGGGGTTCGGAGACCCAGTACTTC CASSVRTSGGSETQYF
. TRBJ2-1 TRBV18 . TGTGCCAGCTCACCAGGACAGTACAATGAGCAGTTCTTC CASSPGQYNEQFF
TRBD1 TRBJ1-5 TRBV2 once TGTGCCAGCAGGGGACAGGAGTTATATAGCAATCAGCCCCAGCATTTT CASRGQELYSNQPQHF
. TRBJ1-4 TRBV2 . TGTGCCAGCAGATCGGGGGGACCAACTAATGAAAAACTGTTTTTT CASRSGGPTNEKLFF
TRBD1 TRBJ1-5 TRBV18 . TGTGCCAGCTCATCGGGGACAGGAGGTCAGCCCCAGCATTTT CASSSGTGGQPQHF
TRBD1 TRBJ1-4 TRBV24-1 . TGTGCCGCCCGACAGGGGGTGATTCGGTCGACTAATGAAAAACTGTTTTTT CAARQGVIRSTNEKLFF
. TRBJ1-2 TRBV6-2/TRBV6-3 . TGTGCCAGCAGCCGATCTGGCGGAGGCTATGGCTACACCTTC CASSRSGGGYGYTF
TRBD2 TRBJ2-4 TRBV5-6 once TGTGCCAGCAGCGGGCGGGGGTCCAAAAACATTCAGTACTTC CASSGRGSKNIQYF
. TRBJ1-5 TRBV5-7 once TGTGCCAGCAGCTTGGTAAGGACAGCCGTTAATCAGCCCCAGCATTTT CASSLVRTAVNQPQHF
. TRBJ1-1 TRBV6-5 once TGTGCCAGCAGTTACTCTGGGAGGAACACTGAAGCTTTCTTT CASSYSGRNTEAFF
. TRBJ1-6 TRBV6-6 . TGTGCCAGCAGAACACAGGGCCCTGTATACTTT CASRTQGPVYF
TRBD1 TRBJ1-1 TRBV29-1 few TGCAGCGCCCAAACAGGGGTGAACACTGAAGCTTTCTTT CSAQTGVNTEAFF
. TRBJ2-2 TRBV7-9 . TGTGCCAGCAGCTCGGGACTCACCGGGGAGCTGTTTTTT CASSSGLTGELFF
. TRBJ2-3 TRBV6-5 . TGTGCCAGCAGGAAAGGACAGTTGGAAGATACGCAGTATTTT CASRKGQLEDTQYF
TRBD1 TRBJ1-2 TRBV18 . TGTGCCAGTCACAGGGGGTACGTCTATGGCTACACCTTC CASHRGYVYGYTF
TRBD1 TRBJ1-1 TRBV5-1 . TGCGCCAGCAGCAAGGGACAGGTGAACACTGAAGCTTTCTTT CASSKGQVNTEAFF
TRBD1 TRBJ2-3 TRBV15 . TGTGCCACCAGCAAGGCGAAACCGGGACAGGGCACAGATACGCAGTATTTT CATSKAKPGQGTDTQYF
TRBD1 TRBJ1-2 TRBV27 . TGTGCCAGCAGTTCACGGACAGGGGGCGGCTATGGCTACACCTTC CASSSRTGGGYGYTF
TRBD2 TRBJ2-1 TRBV3-1/TRBV3-2 . TGTGCCAGCAGCCAAGATAGGCGCGGGGGATACAATGAGCAGTTCTTC CASSQDRRGGYNEQFF
TRBD2 TRBJ2-5 TRBV3-1/TRBV3-2 . TGTGCCAGCAGCTCAACTAGCGGGGGGACACAAGAGACCCAGTACTTC CASSSTSGGTQETQYF
TRBD1 TRBJ1-6 TRBV4-1 . TGCGCCAGCAGCCTATCAGGGACAGGGGATAATTCACCCCTCCACTTT CASSLSGTGDNSPLHF
. TRBJ1-4 TRBV27 . TGTGCCAGCAGTTCAACCGCCGGGATGAATGAAAAACTGTTTTTT CASSSTAGMNEKLFF
TRBD1 TRBJ1-5 TRBV6-1 . TGTGCCAGCAGTGAACAGAGGCAGGGGGGCCAGCCCCAGCATTTT CASSEQRQGGQPQHF
. TRBJ1-2 TRBV25-1 once TGTGCCAGCAGTGAACTAGACAGTCTTCGGGGCTACACCTTC CASSELDSLRGYTF
. TRBJ2-2 TRBV7-3 . TGTGCCAGCAGCTTGTACAGCCGGGGCGGGGAGCTGTTTTTT CASSLYSRGGELFF
TRBD2 TRBJ2-3 TRBV2 . TGTGCCAGCAGCAGGGACGGGAGGTTAGATACGCAGTATTTT CASSRDGRLDTQYF
TRBD1 TRBJ2-7 TRBV12-5 . TGTGCTAGTGGTTTGGTATTTTCGGCAGGGGGCTACGAGCAGTACTTC CASGLVFSAGGYEQYF
. TRBJ2-3 TRBV9 . TGTGCCAGCAGCGTAGGCTGGGGAGGCACAGATACGCAGTATTTT CASSVGWGGTDTQYF
. TRBJ1-2 TRBV4-2 . TGTGCCAGCAGCCGTGACAGGTCCAAAGGTGGCTACACCTTC CASSRDRSKGGYTF
. TRBJ2-2 TRBV7-9 . TGTGCCAGCAGCCTCACAGGGGGGGCCGGGGAGCTGTTTTTT CASSLTGGAGELFF
TRBD1 TRBJ1-2 TRBV6-5 . TGTGCCAGCAGTCCGAACAGGGGGCAGGATGGCTACACCTTC CASSPNRGQDGYTF
TRBD2 TRBJ2-5 TRBV2 . TGTGCCAGCAGGACTAGCGGGGCGAACCAAGAGACCCAGTACTTC CASRTSGANQETQYF
. TRBJ2-6 TRBV7-7 . TGTGCCAGCAGCGAAGGGGCTGGGGCCAACGTCCTGACTTTC CASSEGAGANVLTF
TRBD1 TRBJ2-5 TRBV5-1 once TGCGCCAGCAGCACCGGGGACAGGGGTGCGCGACAAGAGACCCAGTACTTC CASSTGDRGARQETQYF
. TRBJ1-2 TRBV5-8 . TGTGCCAGCAGCCTCGGCAGGGTATATGGCTACACCTTC CASSLGRVYGYTF
. TRBJ1-1 TRBV6-5 . TGTGCCAGCAGGGTGGGGGGGGCCCCTGAAGCTTTCTTT CASRVGGAPEAFF
. TRBJ2-5 TRBV6-6 . TGTGCCAGCAGATCCTCAGGGGCTCAGGGGACCCAGTACTTC CASRSSGAQGTQYF
. TRBJ1-6 TRBV6-1 . TGTGCCAGCAGCAGGTCTGATTCACCCCTCCACTTT CASSRSDSPLHF
. TRBJ1-2 TRBV27 . TGTGCCAGCAGCCTTAGAGGTTCCTATGGCTACACCTTC CASSLRGSYGYTF
. TRBJ1-4 TRBV5-1 once TGCGCCAGCAGCCCCCTGGGCCGTAATGAAAAACTGTTTTTT CASSPLGRNEKLFF
. TRBJ1-2 TRBV5-3 . TGTGCCAGAAGCTTGGCCGCCAGGACAATCCCTAACTATGGCTACACCTTC CARSLAARTIPNYGYTF
. TRBJ2-2 TRBV5-1 . TGCGCCAGCAGCTTGGTGAGGACAGCTAACACCGGGGAGCTGTTTTTT CASSLVRTANTGELFF
. TRBJ1-1 TRBV7-9 . TGTGCCAGCAGCTTAGGTGTCAGGGGGAACACTGAAGCTTTCTTT CASSLGVRGNTEAFF
TRBD1 TRBJ1-2 TRBV2 few TGTGCCAGCAGGTTCTTAGCAATGACCGGGGACAGAAACTATGGCTACACCTTC CASRFLAMTGDRNYGYTF
TRBD1 TRBJ1-5 TRBV6-5 . TGTGCCAGTGGGACAGCCTATGAGCCCCAGCATTTT CASGTAYEPQHF
TRBD1 TRBJ1-3 TRBV7-8 once TGTGCCAGCAGCCTAGGGACAGGGGGACTCTCTGGAAACACCATATATTTT CASSLGTGGLSGNTIYF
TRBD2 TRBJ2-3 TRBV24-1 once TGTGCCACCAGTGATCCGACTAGCGGGGGGGCCACAGATACGCAGTATTTT CATSDPTSGGATDTQYF
TRBD1 TRBJ2-1 TRBV6-5 . TGTGCCAGCAGTCCTGACAGGGACGATGAGCAGTTCTTC CASSPDRDDEQFF
. TRBJ2-3 TRBV5-8 once TGTGCCAGCAGTCTTACTAGAGATACGCAGTATTTT CASSLTRDTQYF
TRBD1 TRBJ1-2 TRBV6-6 . TGTGCCAGCAGTTACGCGGGACAGGGGGCCCATGGCTACACCTTC CASSYAGQGAHGYTF
TRBD1 TRBJ1-5 TRBV4-1 once TGCGCCAGCAGCCGCGGATCTGACAGGGGTTCTAATCAGCCCCAGCATTTT CASSRGSDRGSNQPQHF
. TRBJ1-1 TRBV6-5 . TGTGCCAGCAGTTACTACCGGGGCACTGAAGCTTTCTTT CASSYYRGTEAFF
. TRBJ1-2 TRBV30 . TGTGCCTGGAGTGTGGGGGGTCGAGGCACCTTC CAWSVGGRGTF
TRBD2 TRBJ2-7 TRBV29-1 once TGCAGCTTCAGGACTAGCGGGGGTTACGAGCAGTACTTC CSFRTSGGYEQYF